The rows below give T cell receptor beta chains drawn from one sample of a study of shared clonotypes between healthy human individuals. The repertoire was sequenced with immunoSEQ multiplex PCR; TCRdb's copy has only in-frame clones and lacks some. The repertoire holds 2 million to 3 million clones, with under 95% as singletons. Material for sequencing was naive CD4+ T cells from PBMCs. These receptors originate from a man between 18 and 35 years old in good health. Some clones in this sample may be carry-over from other donors' samples. CDR3s include the opening cysteine and the closing phenylalanine or tryptophan. Each record gives: D gene, V gene, J gene, clone size, CDR3 protein, CDR3 DNA. D genes are given only for firm matches. Clone sizes are given selectively: once, few, many, or a class where the clone is expanded.

-	TRBV4-1	TRBJ2-1	-	CASHTGRLAYNEQFF	TGCGCCAGCCACACCGGGCGATTAGCCTACAATGAGCAGTTCTTC
-	TRBV7-9	TRBJ1-1	-	CASSLTQGPWGMNTEAFF	TGTGCCAGCAGCTTAACGCAAGGTCCCTGGGGGATGAACACTGAAGCTTTCTTT
-	TRBV7-3	TRBJ2-3	-	CASSSSGGTQYF	TGTGCCAGCAGCTCGTCAGGTGGTACGCAGTATTTT
TRBD1	TRBV6-6	TRBJ2-7	-	CASSQGTGAYEQYF	TGTGCCAGCAGTCAAGGGACAGGGGCCTACGAGCAGTACTTC
-	TRBV5-1	TRBJ2-5	-	CASSLSSMETQYF	TGCGCCAGCAGCTTGTCTAGCATGGAGACCCAGTACTTC
-	TRBV6-1	TRBJ1-1	-	CASSHSQGTEAFF	TGTGCCAGCAGCCATAGCCAGGGGACTGAAGCTTTCTTT
-	TRBV19	TRBJ1-2	-	CASSIATGLAGYTF	TGTGCCAGTAGTATCGCAACAGGGCTGGCTGGCTACACCTTC
-	TRBV7-3	TRBJ2-7	-	CASSLHAAYEQYF	TGTGCCAGCAGCTTACACGCCGCCTACGAGCAGTACTTC
-	TRBV6-5	TRBJ2-7	-	CASSYRGRARSYEQYF	TGTGCCAGCAGTTATAGGGGCAGGGCACGCTCCTACGAGCAGTACTTC
-	TRBV7-7	TRBJ2-2	-	CASSRGPQNTGELFF	TGTGCCAGCAGCCGGGGACCACAGAACACCGGGGAGCTGTTTTTT
-	TRBV30	TRBJ2-3	-	CAWSVRGISTDTQYF	TGTGCCTGGAGTGTAAGAGGGATTAGCACAGATACGCAGTATTTT
TRBD1	TRBV28	TRBJ1-4	once	CASSRDRGAATNEKLFF	TGTGCCAGCAGCCGCGACAGGGGCGCTGCGACTAATGAAAAACTGTTTTTT
-	TRBV29-1	TRBJ1-1	-	CSVQGFANTEAFF	TGCAGCGTTCAGGGGTTTGCGAACACTGAAGCTTTCTTT
TRBD2	TRBV5-1	TRBJ2-3	-	CASSLASGRTDTQYF	TGCGCCAGCAGCTTGGCTAGCGGGAGGACAGATACGCAGTATTTT
TRBD1	TRBV18	TRBJ1-5	-	CASSRQGLNQPQHF	TGTGCCAGCTCAAGACAGGGATTGAATCAGCCCCAGCATTTT
TRBD2	TRBV5-1	TRBJ2-5	-	CASGTSGRGETQYF	TGCGCCAGTGGGACTAGCGGGAGGGGAGAGACCCAGTACTTC
TRBD2	TRBV5-1	TRBJ2-1	once	CASSLLGSGSGNEQFF	TGCGCCAGCAGCTTATTGGGTAGCGGGAGCGGGAATGAGCAGTTCTTC
TRBD2	TRBV6-1	TRBJ2-3	-	CASRGLAASTDTQYF	TGTGCCAGCAGGGGACTAGCAGCAAGCACAGATACGCAGTATTTT
TRBD2	TRBV7-2	TRBJ2-3	once	CASSLGQAGVGWDTQYF	TGTGCCAGCAGCTTAGGGCAAGCGGGGGTGGGTTGGGATACGCAGTATTTT
TRBD1	TRBV29-1	TRBJ1-6	-	CSAADRSDSPLHF	TGCAGCGCCGCGGACAGGTCGGATTCACCCCTCCACTTT
TRBD1	TRBV30	TRBJ2-7	-	CAWSGTGNEQYF	TGTGCCTGGAGTGGGACAGGGAACGAGCAGTACTTC
TRBD1	TRBV2	TRBJ1-1	-	CASPHNRDRGVPTEAFF	TGTGCCAGCCCTCATAACCGGGACAGAGGGGTGCCCACTGAAGCTTTCTTT
-	TRBV2	TRBJ1-2	few	CASSIRQTNYGYTF	TGTGCCAGCAGTATCCGACAGACCAACTATGGCTACACCTTC
-	TRBV5-4	TRBJ2-1	-	CASSDRPSYNEQFF	TGTGCCAGCAGCGACAGGCCATCCTACAATGAGCAGTTCTTC
TRBD1	TRBV6-5	TRBJ2-7	-	CASRQGQRSYEQYF	TGTGCCAGCAGGCAGGGACAGCGCTCCTACGAGCAGTACTTC
-	TRBV4-1	TRBJ2-7	-	CASSQNPGTGSYEQYF	TGCGCCAGCAGCCAAAACCCCGGGACGGGGTCCTACGAGCAGTACTTC
-	TRBV28	TRBJ2-7	-	CASSLSERPYEQYF	TGTGCCAGCAGTTTATCGGAGAGACCCTACGAGCAGTACTTC
-	TRBV4-1	TRBJ1-3	-	CASSQDPPSIGNTIYF	TGCGCCAGCAGCCAAGATCCACCCTCAATAGGAAACACCATATATTTT
TRBD1	TRBV27	TRBJ2-7	-	CASSFASGTGSYEQYF	TGTGCCAGCAGTTTCGCCTCCGGGACAGGGTCCTACGAGCAGTACTTC
TRBD2	TRBV5-1	TRBJ2-1	-	CASSLGGRNEQFF	TGCGCCAGCAGCTTGGGCGGGAGAAATGAGCAGTTCTTC
-	TRBV15	TRBJ1-5	few	CATSREGFQPQHF	TGTGCCACCAGCAGAGAGGGGTTTCAGCCCCAGCATTTT
-	TRBV28	TRBJ1-1	-	CASSLATGVSEAFF	TGTGCCAGCAGTTTAGCTACCGGGGTGAGTGAAGCTTTCTTT
-	TRBV2	TRBJ2-7	-	CASSEGLSEQYF	TGTGCCAGCAGTGAGGGCCTGTCCGAGCAGTACTTC
-	TRBV7-2	TRBJ2-3	-	CASRHSAGRLTDTQYF	TGTGCCAGCAGACACAGTGCGGGGAGGCTCACAGATACGCAGTATTTT
-	TRBV7-8	TRBJ2-3	-	CASSLDLGDTQYF	TGTGCCAGCAGCTTAGATCTAGGGGATACGCAGTATTTT
-	TRBV2	TRBJ2-3	-	CASSYFTDTQYF	TGTGCCAGCAGTTACTTCACAGATACGCAGTATTTT
TRBD2	TRBV7-6	TRBJ2-3	-	CASTPGAGVVDTQYF	TGTGCCAGCACCCCTGGAGCGGGAGTGGTAGATACGCAGTATTTT
-	TRBV2	TRBJ2-1	-	CASSEAGYNEQFF	TGTGCCAGCAGTGAAGCCGGATACAATGAGCAGTTCTTC
TRBD2	TRBV6-1	TRBJ2-1	-	CASSEREYSYNEQFF	TGTGCCAGCAGTGAGCGGGAGTACTCCTACAATGAGCAGTTCTTC
TRBD1	TRBV5-1	TRBJ1-4	-	CASSFGQVNEKLFF	TGCGCCAGCAGCTTCGGACAGGTTAATGAAAAACTGTTTTTT